The T cell receptor beta chain described here comes from a study of blood T cell repertoires in COVID-19. Study-level background: Italy, Spain and the United States were the sources of the convalescent and acute COVID-19 samples. Nucleic acid was either cDNA or gDNA, and it came from T cells, B-cell-depleted T cells, or PBMCs.

The data were produced by immunoSEQ multiplex PCR, yet TCRdb's version contains in-frame clones alone and is incomplete. The sample contains approximately 60,000 clones, just over 85% of which appear only once. V lost 2 bases, J lost 8 bases, and 12 bases stayed unmatched. Germline V gene sequence: CDR1 SGHVS, CDR2 FNYEAQ. This CDR3 has 16 amino acids. Sequencing input: peripheral blood. This receptor was taken from a man between 50 and 59 years old with active COVID-19. This chain uses TRBV7-6 with TRBJ2-3; 8 bases fit TRBD2. As DNA, the CDR3 is TGTGCCAGCAGCTTACGGTCCAGCGGGAGAAACGGTACGCAGTATTTT. It yields the protein CASSLRSSGRNGTQYF.